The 23 T cell receptor beta chains listed next were all sequenced from one sample in a study of blood T cell repertoires in COVID-19. The data were produced by immunoSEQ multiplex PCR, yet TCRdb's version contains in-frame clones alone and is incomplete. The data contain more than 50,000 clones, 90% of them seen just once; the ten biggest clones take up approximately 14%. Sequencing input: peripheral blood. The receptor set was obtained from a human donor with active COVID-19. The donor label of this sample is uncertain.

The chain recombines TRBV7-2 with TRBJ2-1, with D possibly TRBD1 on 5 matching bases. The V end lost 5 bases, the J end lost 4 bases, and 12 bases lay between the germline ends. This CDR3 comprises 14 residues. Germline V gene data show CDR1 as SGHTA and CDR2 as FQGNSA. DNA of the CDR3: TGTGCCAGCAGCCCCTCCCAGGGTTACAATGAGCAGTTCTTC. It translates to CASSPSQGYNEQFF.

V is TRBV27 and J is TRBJ2-1, with 8 bases identical to TRBD2. The CDR3 is made up of 15 amino acids. Germline assignment: CDR1 MNHEY and CDR2 SMNVEV (reference sequence). Trimming at V came to 8 bases and at J to 0 bases, leaving 6 bases not matched to a gene. The CDR3 region has the DNA TGTGCCAGCGGCGTTGGGACTAGCTCCTACAATGAGCAGTTCTTC. Amino acid sequence: CASGVGTSSYNEQFF.

This chain joins TRBV14 and TRBJ2-1; 10 nucleotides match TRBD2. The trim removed 1 base at V and 3 bases at J, leaving 3 bases unmatched. Germline lookup yields CDR1 SGHDN and CDR2 FVKESK. The CDR3 is 16 amino acids. Here the CDR3 reads CASSQVAGGFYNEQFF. The CDR3 nucleotides read TGTGCCAGCAGCCAAGTAGCGGGGGGATTCTACAATGAGCAGTTCTTC.

This chain joins TRBV6-6 and TRBJ2-7; the D gene is possibly TRBD2 (5 bases). From germline, CDR1 is MNHNY and CDR2 SVGAGI (reference sequence). V was clipped by 5 bases and J by 3 bases, with 11 bases between them. The CDR3 loop spans 13 amino acids. The CDR3: CASSEEVGYEQYV. Here the CDR3 DNA reads TGTGCCAGCAGTGAGGAGGTAGGCTACGAGCAGTACGTC.

This clone is a singleton in its sample. V gene TRBV11-2 combines with J gene TRBJ1-1, with D hard to call. Trimming took 2 bases from V and 7 from J, leaving 8 bases between them. Per germline, CDR1 SGHAT and CDR2 FQNNGV. CDR3 length equals 12 residues. DNA for the CDR3: TGTGCCAGCAGCTTATCTAGTATTGAAGCTTTCTTT. Encoded protein: CASSLSSIEAFF.

This rearrangement joins TRBV19 to TRBJ1-1; the match to TRBD1 covers 8 bases. J was trimmed by 6 bases and V by 5 bases; bases with no gene match: 14. The germline V gene has CDR1 LNHDA and CDR2 SQIVND (reference sequence). The CDR3 is made up of 16 amino acids. This chain's CDR3 is CASSPLNRGVGSEAFF. Written as DNA, the CDR3 is TGTGCCAGTAGTCCTCTCAACAGGGGGGTTGGCTCTGAAGCTTTCTTT. The entire variable domain, with the rest obtained from reference TRBV19 and TRBJ1-1, is as follows: DGGITQSPKYLFRKEGQNVTLSCEQNLNHDAMYWYRQDPGQGLRLIYYSQIVNDFQKGDIAEGYSVSREKKESFPLTVTSAQKNPTAFYLCASSPLNRGVGSEAFFGQGTRLTVV.

The chain links TRBV3-1 (or the pseudogene TRBV3-2) to TRBJ2-2; TRBD2 matches 15 bases. This CDR3 is built from 20 residues. Germline V gene lookup returns CDR1 LGHDT and CDR2 YNNKEL (reference sequence). Losses at the gene ends were 7 bases for V and 4 bases for J; bases not matched to a gene: 16. The CDR3 spells CASNTPDGLAGGQGTGELFF. The CDR3, as DNA: TGTGCCAGCAACACACCCGACGGACTAGCGGGGGGGCAGGGCACCGGGGAGCTGTTTTTT.

For the CDR3, the DNA is TGTGCCAGCAGTTACCCCGAGGAGGAGCAGTACTTC. Amino acid sequence: CASSYPEEEQYF. The chain recombines TRBV6-6 with TRBJ2-7; D gene uncertain. This CDR3 contains 12 residues. Germline CDR1 MNHNY, CDR2 SVGAGI (reference sequence). The V and J ends lost 2 bases and 7 bases respectively, with 9 bases between them.

The chain couples TRBV19 to TRBJ1-1, with a tentative D call TRBD1 (6 bases). V gave up 6 bases and J gave up 6 bases, with 17 bases separating them. This CDR3 is 14 amino acids long. Germline V lookup: CDR1 LNHDA, CDR2 SQIVND (reference sequence). The CDR3 loop reads CASSVGRGDAEAFF. The CDR3 coding sequence is TGTGCCAGTAGCGTTGGCAGGGGCGACGCTGAAGCTTTCTTT. Full variable domain (remainder filled in from reference TRBV19 and TRBJ1-1): DGGITQSPKYLFRKEGQNVTLSCEQNLNHDAMYWYRQDPGQGLRLIYYSQIVNDFQKGDIAEGYSVSREKKESFPLTVTSAQKNPTAFYLCASSVGRGDAEAFFGQGTRLTVV.

The rearrangement joins TRBV19 to TRBJ1-2; 12 nucleotides agree with TRBD1. Germline V CDR1 and CDR2: LNHDA, SQIVND (reference sequence). The CDR3 contains 16 residues. V shed 6 bases and J 7 bases; nucleotides not matched to a gene: 12. CDR3 nucleotides: TGTGCCAGTAGGGCCGGGACAGGGGGCGCCATTCGTGGCTACACCTTC. It codes for CASRAGTGGAIRGYTF.

This chain joins TRBV7-2 and TRBJ2-7; D perhaps matches TRBD1 (6 bases). This CDR3 spans 15 amino acids. V was cut by 5 bases and J by 6 bases, with 20 bases left in between. The germline V gene has CDR1 SGHTA and CDR2 FQGNSA. CDR3 amino acids: CASSLDQGPSSEQYF. As DNA, the CDR3 is TGTGCCAGCAGCCTAGACCAGGGGCCCTCGAGCGAGCAGTACTTC.

The J gene is TRBJ2-1, the V gene TRBV27; 10 bases line up with TRBD2. After removal of 5 bases from V and 2 bases from J, the junction contained 6 bases not matched to a gene. The CDR3 has 16 amino acids. Looked up from germline, CDR1 is MNHEY and CDR2 is SMNVEV (reference sequence). The CDR3 reads CASSDTSGTPYNEQFF. Written as DNA, the CDR3 is TGTGCCAGCAGTGACACTAGCGGGACCCCCTACAATGAGCAGTTCTTC.

This clone was detected a few times. The chain uses TRBV7-2 and TRBJ2-7; possible D gene TRBD2, 5 bases. The CDR3 sequence is 14 residues long. In germline, CDR1 is SGHTA, CDR2 FQGNSA. V was pared by 3 bases and J by 7 bases, with 16 bases between. The CDR3 protein is CASSFPRGPWEQYV. CDR3 DNA: TGTGCCAGCAGCTTCCCACGCGGGCCCTGGGAGCAGTACGTC.

The rearrangement links TRBV12-3 or TRBV12-4 to TRBJ1-2; no reliable D call. Between the trimmed V and J ends, which lost 6 bases and 8 bases, there was a span of 13 bases. CDR3 size: 12 residues. The CDR3, as DNA: TGTGCCAGCAGCGCCGCAGGAACGGGCTACACCTTC. Its protein product is CASSAAGTGYTF.

V usage is TRBV19 and J usage is TRBJ1-5; TRBD1 aligns across 7 bases. V gave up 5 bases and J gave up 5 bases; unmatched junction bases: 6. This CDR3 region has 14 residues. Looked up from germline, CDR1 is LNHDA and CDR2 is SQIVND (reference sequence). The CDR3 region has the DNA TGTGCCAGTAGTCAACAGGGGTTCGATCAGCCCCAGCATTTT. This translates into CASSQQGFDQPQHF.

The rearrangement uses TRBV5-4 and TRBJ2-1; 9 bases are a match to TRBD1. The trim removed 4 bases at V and 8 bases at J, leaving 10 bases unmatched. This CDR3 is built from 15 residues. The germline V gene encodes CDR1 SGHNT and CDR2 YYREEE (reference sequence). The CDR3 protein is CASSRRDRDSDEQFF. For the CDR3, the DNA is TGTGCCAGCAGCCGCCGGGACAGGGACTCCGATGAGCAGTTCTTC.

The chain carries TRBV5-1 and TRBJ2-3; D not certain. The germline V gene encodes CDR1 SGHRS and CDR2 YFSETQ. The CDR3 is 16 residues long. V gave up 0 bases and J gave up 0 bases, with 11 bases separating them. CDR3 in amino acids: CASSLAGFDSTDTQYF. The CDR3 DNA sequence: TGCGCCAGCAGCTTGGCGGGTTTCGATAGCACAGATACGCAGTATTTT. The full variable domain, with the rest looked up from reference TRBV5-1 and TRBJ2-3, is KAGVTQTPRYLIKTRGQQVTLSCSPISGHRSVSWYQQTPGQGLQFLFEYFSETQRNKGNFPGRFSGRQFSNSRSEMNVSTLELGDSALYLCASSLAGFDSTDTQYFGPGTRLTVL.

J is TRBJ2-3 and V is TRBV9; D is ambiguous. Germline assignment: CDR1 SGDLS and CDR2 YYNGEE. Trimming stripped 0 bases from V and 3 bases from J, with 8 bases between. CDR3 length: 14 amino acids. CDR3 residues: CASSVGGWTDTQYF. Written as DNA, the CDR3 is TGTGCCAGCAGCGTAGGCGGATGGACAGATACGCAGTATTTT.

V is TRBV7-9 and J is TRBJ1-1, with 7 bases matching TRBD1. Germline V gene data show CDR1 as SEHNR and CDR2 as FQNEAQ (reference sequence). The CDR3 contains 14 residues. V shed 2 bases and J 7 bases; nucleotides not matched to a gene: 7. CDR3 residues: CASSLRRGLDEAFF. CDR3 coding DNA: TGTGCCAGCAGCTTACGTAGGGGGCTGGATGAAGCTTTCTTT.

The chain carries TRBV10-3 and TRBJ2-2, with 11 bases lining up with TRBD2. The CDR3 length is 16 residues. With V trimmed by 6 bases and J by 0 bases, 3 bases remained unmatched. CDR1 and CDR2 from the germline V gene are ENHRY and SYGVKD. The CDR3 spells CAIREGLAANTGELFF. The CDR3 nucleotides are TGTGCCATCAGGGAGGGACTAGCGGCGAACACCGGGGAGCTGTTTTTT.

The chain has TRBV6-2 or TRBV6-3 and TRBJ2-5; TRBD1 agrees at 9 bases. With 4 bases clipped from V and 5 bases from J, the junction kept 8 bases outside the gene matches. The CDR3 loop spans 15 amino acids. CDR1 is MNHEY, CDR2 SVGEGT, per germline. The CDR3 loop reads CASSSAGTGFETQYF. In nucleotides, the CDR3 is TGTGCCAGCAGTTCGGCGGGGACAGGGTTCGAGACCCAGTACTTC.

The chain employs TRBV3-1 (or the pseudogene TRBV3-2) and TRBJ2-7; TRBD1 matches at 7 bases. The V gene's germline CDR1 is LGHDT and CDR2 YNNKEL (reference sequence). The CDR3 length is 15 residues. V dropped 3 bases and J dropped 6; count of bases not matched to a gene: 11. This chain's CDR3 is CASSQSGGSVGEQYV. In DNA form, the CDR3 reads TGTGCCAGCAGCCAGTCAGGGGGTTCGGTAGGCGAGCAGTACGTC.

This chain uses TRBV7-2 with TRBJ1-1; D possibly corresponds to TRBD1 (5 bases). V shed 5 bases and J shed 0 bases, with 10 bases lying between them. CDR3 size: 14 residues. The V gene's germline CDR1 is SGHTA and CDR2 FQGNSA. The CDR3 region has the DNA TGTGCCAGCAGCCCTACAGGAATGAACACTGAAGCTTTCTTT. Translation: CASSPTGMNTEAFF.